This T cell receptor (beta chain) originates from a study of cytomegalovirus exposure and HLA in healthy donors (dated by TCRdb to between 2016 and 2019). For context, the study as a whole: According to a later analysis, one platform produced both the 120 validation repertoires and the approximately 660 repertoires of the first cohort. The study aimed to test whether cataloging public T cell receptors could reveal signatures of past pathogen exposure. A separate validation cohort of roughly 120 different subjects was used in addition to the 666-subject first cohort. To predict cytomegalovirus infection status, the study combined high-throughput TCR immunosequencing, statistical association of individual TCRs with disease status, and machine learning.

Library preparation was by the immunoSEQ multiplex PCR assay. The study's own analysis went as follows. A statistical classification framework was developed to diagnose cytomegalovirus status using the catalog of TCR beta chain sequences. This is the immuneACCESS table as TCRdb keeps it, with only in-frame sequences that have V and J called. A part of the clones is gone; compared with another copy, unresolved V genes explain less than half, and the rest is unexplained. Clonal size and the V and J genes are those of that table, whereas D and trimming came from the DNA. Recorded for this sample are 120,000 or so clones; 95% to 96% of them occurred a single time. 1.7% of the sample lies in the top ten. The trim is 0 bases for V and 0 bases for J, with a gap of 12 bases between the germline ends. The germline V gene (reference sequence) supplies CDR1 GTSNPN and CDR2 SVGIG. The CDR3 runs 15 residues from the cysteine to the phenylalanine. Only the CDR3 DNA is retained, 45 bases long and in frame from the first base.

The donors were included in the validation cohort of some 120 subjects, a group kept apart from the roughly 700-subject first cohort. Note on this clone: Its recognized antigen is unknown. No base qualities exist here, and no much larger clone lies one base off it.

On the study overall, not on this receptor specifically: The classifier was reported to diagnose cytomegalovirus status with high specificity and sensitivity in both the original cohort and the validation cohort. The validation cohort had no HLA typing available for a later analysis, so co-occurrence within that cohort was assessed over all 120 repertoires. In vitro tests confirmed that three of the cytomegalovirus-associated TCR beta chains recognize cytomegalovirus antigens. According to the authors, the approach could potentially be generalized to other disease states and immunological phenotypes. Most TCR sequences were seen in very few donors, while some public TCRs were found in many individuals. In a later analysis, TCRs clustered in the first cohort were found to also tend to co-occur in the 130 or so validation repertoires, with approximately 95% of cluster scores above 0. A total of roughly 160 TCR beta chains were listed by the study as associated with cytomegalovirus.

The sample taken for sequencing was PBMCs. The sequence joins TRBV30 to TRBJ2-7, with the D gene uncertain. The receptor comes from a young man in good health and CMV-seronegative. The nucleotides are TGTGCCTGGAGTGTCGCACAGCTTATCTCCTACGAGCAGTACTTC. It codes for CAWSVAQLISYEQYF.